What follows are 8 T cell receptor beta chains derived from one specimen sequenced in a study of PD-1 blockade in classical Hodgkin lymphoma. Clones were sequenced by immunoSEQ multiplex PCR, and TCRdb holds only the in-frame ones, with some missing. The sample gives 50,000 to 65,000 clones, 88% of which show up once; 5.4% is in the top ten. Each patient experienced a relapse that followed autologous stem cell transplantation, and brentuximab vedotin exposure varied. Specimen: peripheral blood mononuclear cells (PBMCs), collected before the second cycle of nivolumab. The receptors were sampled from a human donor with classical Hodgkin lymphoma.

This clone is a singleton in its sample. The gene calls are TRBV14 and TRBJ2-5, with D maybe TRBD2 (7 bases). Germline CDR1 reads SGHDN; CDR2 reads FVKESK. This CDR3 is built from 13 residues. V dropped 6 bases and J dropped 5 bases, with 13 bases sitting between them. The CDR3 nucleotides are TGTGCCAGCAGGAGGGGGGGGCAGGAGACCCAGTACTTC. Amino acid sequence: CASRRGGQETQYF.

The rearrangement links TRBV2 to TRBJ2-3; maybe TRBD1 (5 bases). Trimming removed 5 bases from V and 2 bases from J, with 14 bases in between. Per the germline V gene, CDR1 is SNHLY and CDR2 is FYNNEI. The CDR3 is made up of 15 amino acids. The CDR3 bases are TGTGCCAGCAGTAACCGACAGAAGCCCACAGATACGCAGTATTTT. As protein: CASSNRQKPTDTQYF.

This clone was found once. The rearrangement links TRBV5-1 to TRBJ1-1; 7 bases line up with TRBD1. Germline V gene data show CDR1 as SGHRS and CDR2 as YFSETQ. Germline trimming cut 6 bases from V and 0 bases from J; bases unmatched to any gene: 8. The CDR3 spans 15 residues. The CDR3 nucleotides read TGCGCCAGCACCGTAGAGGGGGCTATGAACACTGAAGCTTTCTTT. This encodes CASTVEGAMNTEAFF. The full variable domain, in which reference TRBV5-1 and TRBJ1-1 provide the parts outside the CDR3, is KAGVTQTPRYLIKTRGQQVTLSCSPISGHRSVSWYQQTPGQGLQFLFEYFSETQRNKGNFPGRFSGRQFSNSRSEMNVSTLELGDSALYLCASTVEGAMNTEAFFGQGTRLTVV.

The J gene is TRBJ1-2, the V gene TRBV7-9; 8 positions agree with TRBD1. With V trimmed by 4 bases and J by 8 bases, 6 bases remained unmatched. The length of the CDR3 is 13 residues. The germline gives CDR1 SEHNR, CDR2 FQNEAQ (reference sequence). The CDR3 protein is CASSWTGLQGYTF. The CDR3 nucleotides are TGTGCCAGCAGCTGGACAGGGCTACAAGGCTACACCTTC. Variable domain in full (rest from reference TRBV7-9 and TRBJ1-2): DTGVSQNPRHKITKRGQNVTFRCDPISEHNRLYWYRQTLGQGPEFLTYFQNEAQLEKSRLLSDRFSAERPKGSFSTLEIQRTEQGDSAMYLCASSWTGLQGYTFGSGTRLTVV.

The chain links TRBV5-1 to TRBJ1-1, with a weak D call TRBD1 (5 bases). The V end was cut by 3 bases, the J end by 1 base, with 13 bases between. Germline values: CDR1 SGHRS, CDR2 YFSETQ. This CDR3 contains 15 residues. CDR3 protein: CASSSMDIPNTEAFF. In DNA form, the CDR3 reads TGCGCCAGCAGCTCGATGGACATACCGAACACTGAAGCTTTCTTT.

V usage is TRBV30 and J usage is TRBJ2-5, with D perhaps given as TRBD1 or TRBD2 (5 bases each). Germline loops: CDR1 GTSNPN, CDR2 SVGIG (reference sequence). V lost 1 base and J 2 bases, leaving 11 bases between the germline ends. The CDR3 covers 14 residues. CDR3 region: CAWSAGPGQETQYF. The CDR3 DNA reads TGTGCCTGGAGTGCGGGACCCGGACAAGAGACCCAGTACTTC.

The chain is built from TRBV6-5 and TRBJ1-5; a possible D gene is TRBD1 (5 bases). V lost 2 bases, J lost 8 bases, and 7 bases lay in between. The CDR3 covers 12 residues. Germline V CDR1 and CDR2: MNHEY, SVGAGI. CDR3 region: CASSYGGKPQHF. The CDR3 bases are TGTGCCAGCAGTTACGGGGGTAAGCCCCAGCATTTT.

The rearrangement joins TRBV28 to TRBJ2-7, with a weak D call TRBD1 (5 bases). Germline CDR1 reads MDHEN; CDR2 reads SYDVKM. The CDR3 length is 14 residues. Trimming removed 5 bases at V and 0 bases at J, with 11 bases between. CDR3 region: CASSLQDASYEQYF. The CDR3, as DNA: TGTGCCAGCAGTCTACAGGACGCCTCCTACGAGCAGTACTTC.